The 13 T cell receptor beta chains presented below share a single source sample, sequenced in a study of cytotoxic CD8 clonotypes in ibrutinib-treated CLL. TCRdb's table, derived via immunoSEQ multiplex PCR, lists solely in-frame clones and lacks some. The table lists around 310,000 clones, 80% of them singletons, with more than 6% in the top ten. Sample: PBMCs, taken before ibrutinib treatment. The receptors shown here come from a human donor with chronic lymphocytic leukemia.

The chain couples TRBV7-6 to TRBJ2-7; no definite D call. The V end was cut by 1 base, the J end by 3 bases, with 16 bases between. Germline loops: CDR1 SGHVS, CDR2 FNYEAQ. The CDR3 is 16 amino acids. CDR3 protein: CASSLGSRHLNYEQYF. The CDR3 coding sequence is TGTGCCAGCAGCTTAGGGTCAAGGCATCTAAACTACGAGCAGTACTTC.

The chain combines TRBV6-1 with TRBJ2-1; D is undetermined. There are 16 residues in the CDR3. Looked up from germline, CDR1 is MNHNS and CDR2 is SASEGT. V was pared by 2 bases and J by 8 bases, with 19 bases between. The CDR3 reads CASSEKGYPYFDEQFF. For the CDR3, the DNA is TGTGCCAGCAGTGAAAAAGGCTACCCGTATTTTGATGAGCAGTTCTTC.

The chain has TRBV27 and TRBJ2-1, with TRBD1 matching over 9 bases. V was clipped by 5 bases and J by 7 bases; unmatched bases: 9. From germline, CDR1 is MNHEY and CDR2 SMNVEV (reference sequence). This CDR3 has 15 amino acids. The CDR3 reads CASSVTGGFVNEQFF. In nucleotides, the CDR3 is TGTGCCAGCAGTGTGACAGGGGGATTTGTAAATGAGCAGTTCTTC.

The chain combines TRBV27 with TRBJ1-4, with D possibly TRBD1 on 5 matching bases. Per germline, CDR1 MNHEY and CDR2 SMNVEV (reference sequence). This CDR3 comprises 17 residues. Between the trimmed V and J ends, which lost 5 bases and 1 base, there was a span of 17 bases. The CDR3 sequence: CASSLRRSGRTNEKLFF. CDR3 bases: TGTGCCAGCAGTCTACGACGTTCAGGGCGAACTAATGAAAAACTGTTTTTT.

The J gene is TRBJ2-1, the V gene TRBV10-1; 15 nucleotides align to TRBD2. The CDR3 totals 15 residues. Germline lookup yields CDR1 WNHNN and CDR2 SYGVQD (reference sequence). V shed 4 bases and J 10 bases; nucleotides not matched to a gene: 5. CDR3 DNA sequence: TGCGCCAGCAGTGTATCCGGGACTAGCGGGGGGGAGCAGTTCTTC. This codes for CASSVSGTSGGEQFF.

CDR3 DNA: TGTGCCAGCCGCTTTGAGGATTTTTCCTACGAGCAGTACTTC. As protein: CASRFEDFSYEQYF. The chain links TRBV2 to TRBJ2-7, with D uncertain. Germline-derived CDR1 and CDR2 are SNHLY and FYNNEI. This CDR3 is 14 amino acids long. Trimming shortened V by 8 bases and J by 1 base, and 15 bases separated the two germline ends.

A single count supports this clone. The V call is TRBV2, the J call TRBJ1-4; 9 positions agree with TRBD1. CDR3 length: 14 residues. From germline, CDR1 is SNHLY and CDR2 FYNNEI. With V trimmed by 4 bases and J by 10 bases, 7 bases remained unmatched. This CDR3 reads CASSVVTGGGKLFF. The CDR3 nucleotides are TGTGCCAGCAGTGTTGTAACAGGGGGCGGAAAACTGTTTTTT.

The rearrangement joins TRBV18 to TRBJ2-7; TRBD1 aligns across 9 bases. Germline CDR1 KGHSH, CDR2 LQKENI. The CDR3 consists of 15 residues. V dropped 4 bases and J dropped 2; count of bases not matched to a gene: 6. CDR3 protein: CASSLSGTGPYEQYF. CDR3 nucleotide sequence: TGTGCCAGCTCACTATCCGGGACAGGGCCCTACGAGCAGTACTTC.

As DNA, the CDR3 is TGCGCCAGCAGCCAAACCCCCCAGGGGGCTTTGTACGAGCAGTACTTC. Translated: CASSQTPQGALYEQYF. The chain uses TRBV5-1 and TRBJ2-7, with 8 bases matching TRBD1. Germline-derived CDR1 and CDR2 are SGHRS and YFSETQ. This CDR3 spans 16 amino acids. Unmatched junction bases numbered 13, after V lost 4 bases and J lost 4 bases.

The gene calls are TRBV6-1 and TRBJ1-5; 8 bases are a match to TRBD1. The CDR3 contains 15 residues. Germline CDR1 and CDR2: MNHNS and SASEGT. V dropped 6 bases and J dropped 0; count of bases not matched to a gene: 4. The CDR3 region has the DNA TGTGCCAGCAGCCGACAGGGGTATAGCAATCAGCCCCAGCATTTT. Its translation: CASSRQGYSNQPQHF.

A few counts support this clone. The chain couples TRBV10-2 to TRBJ1-3; D is ambiguous. CDR1 is WSHSY, CDR2 SAAADI, per germline. This CDR3 has 13 residues. The CDR3 reads CASRRDSGNTIYF. CDR3 nucleotide sequence: TGCGCGTCCCGCCGAGATTCTGGAAACACCATATATTTT.

The genes are TRBV5-1 and TRBJ1-3; a possible D gene is TRBD1 (6 bases). There are 15 residues in the CDR3. Germline V gene data show CDR1 as SGHRS and CDR2 as YFSETQ. V lost 0 bases to trimming and J lost 8 bases, with 15 bases between them. The CDR3 region has the DNA TGCGCCAGCAGCTTGGGGACAGTCTCGACGGACACCATATATTTT. Protein product: CASSLGTVSTDTIYF.

This clone appeared a single time. The CDR3 DNA reads as TGTGCCAGCAGCAGCCCGGGGACAGGGTGGTACGAGCAGTACTTC. It codes for CASSSPGTGWYEQYF. V is TRBV11-2 and J is TRBJ2-7; TRBD1 matches at 9 bases. The J segment lost 4 bases and the V segment lost 5 bases, leaving 9 bases of the junction unmatched. CDR1 and CDR2 (germline): SGHAT, FQNNGV. The CDR3 is made up of 15 amino acids.